This T cell receptor beta chain was documented in a study of blood T cells in healthy people across ages. Study-wide results and limits: Older age went with lower TCR beta diversity per million T cells, in a roughly linear way. A conclusive naive versus antigen-experienced comparison was prevented by the unsorted PBMCs.

The sample holds a few counts of this clonotype. Its antigen is not identified. A second about 7 to 11 cycle PCR used barcoded and J-beta primers. No fewer than 2.5 million CDR3-containing paired-end reads came from each sample. TCRdb reprocessed the 5' RACE reads via MiXCR and lists one record per CDR3 protein. The sample shows about 1 million distinct CDR3 sequences, around 45% of them seen only once. The sequenced material came from blood. The receptor was derived from a woman aged 55-69 years in good health.

CDR3 bases: TGTGCCAGCAGCTTCAGGGAAGGACAGCCCCAGCATTTT. Amino acids: CASSFREGQPQHF. The chain couples TRBV11-2 to TRBJ1-5; D perhaps matches TRBD1 (5 bases). Germline V CDR1 and CDR2: SGHAT, FQNNGV. V lost 3 bases to trimming and J lost 7 bases, with 10 bases between them. The CDR3 runs 13 residues.